This TCR beta chain was obtained from a study of cytomegalovirus exposure and HLA in healthy donors. Study information: It was reported in a later analysis that the same platform had been used for the 120 validation repertoires as for the 666 first-cohort repertoires.

The CDR3 sequence is 16 residues long. Trimming shortened V by 1 base and J by 15 bases, and 28 bases separated the two germline ends. CDR1 is SQVTM, CDR2 ANQGSEA, per germline. Separation from the roughly 690-subject first cohort characterized the roughly 120-subject validation cohort, to which the donors belonged. Data came from immunoSEQ multiplex PCR; TCRdb stores just in-frame clones and leaves some out. The data show 260,000 or so clones, with 90% seen just once and around 3.1% held by the top ten. As to this clone: Its antigen is not known.

Study conclusions and caveats: It was approximately 160 TCR beta chains that were listed as cytomegalovirus-associated.

This clonotype was obtained from a woman aged 25 to 39 in good health and CMV-seronegative. What was sequenced was PBMCs. The J gene is TRBJ2-1, the V gene TRBV29-1; D possibly corresponds to TRBD1 (5 bases). The CDR3 DNA reads TGCAGCGTTGAAGGGGTCAGGACAACAAGCCCATTGAGCAGGTTCTTC. It yields the protein CSVEGVRTTSPLSRFF.